Listed below are T cell receptor beta chains from one sample, sequenced in a study of beta chain features in type 1 diabetes. Assay: immunoSEQ multiplex PCR; the TCRdb copy retains only in-frame clones and omits some. Found here are 330,000 or so clones, 10% to 15% of them singletons; the top ten hold around 0.01%. Sequencing was done on a sample of naive CD4+ T cells from blood. The receptor source for this set is a woman between 18 and 29 years old with type 1 diabetes. Both conserved end residues are part of each CDR3. Each record gives: J gene, clone size, V gene, D gene, CDR3 DNA, CDR3 protein. A D gene is named only where the DNA matches it firmly. A row's size may be missing; if present it is once, few, many or a size class.

TRBJ2-7,-,TRBV7-9,TRBD2,TGTGCCAGCAGCTCTAGCGGGAGAGGATACGAGCAGTACTTC,CASSSSGRGYEQYF
TRBJ2-4,-,TRBV9,TRBD2,TGTGCCAGCAGCGTAGACAGCGGGGGGCGAGTCAAAAACATTCAGTACTTC,CASSVDSGGRVKNIQYF
TRBJ2-1,few,TRBV7-2,-,TGTGCCAGCAGCTTAGCGGGGGCGGTTGGCCCCTACAATGAGCAGTTCTTC,CASSLAGAVGPYNEQFF
TRBJ1-5,-,TRBV7-8,-,TGTGCCAGCAGCACCGGGCAGGGGAGCAATCAGCCCCAGCATTTT,CASSTGQGSNQPQHF
TRBJ2-7,-,TRBV15,TRBD2,TGTGCCACCAGGACTAGCGGTACCTACGAGCAGTACTTC,CATRTSGTYEQYF
TRBJ2-7,few,TRBV25-1,TRBD1,TGTGCCAGCAGTGGGACAGGGACTTGGGAGCAGTACTTC,CASSGTGTWEQYF
TRBJ2-7,-,TRBV11-1,TRBD2,TGTGCCAGCAGCTCGCTAGCGGGAGGGACCTACGAGCAGTACTTC,CASSSLAGGTYEQYF
TRBJ2-1,few,TRBV27,TRBD1,TGTGCCAGCAGCGGACCCCACCTAGGGACAGGGTCCTACAATGAGCAGTTCTTC,CASSGPHLGTGSYNEQFF
TRBJ1-4,few,TRBV15,-,TGTGCCACCAGTTCCCCGCAGGCAACTAATGAAAAACTGTTTTTT,CATSSPQATNEKLFF
TRBJ1-2,-,TRBV5-1,-,TGCGCCAGCAGTTGGGGTTCGACAGTCTATGGCTACACCTTC,CASSWGSTVYGYTF
TRBJ1-2,-,TRBV27,-,TGTGCCAGCCGCCCCACCGCGGACTATGGCTACACCTTC,CASRPTADYGYTF
TRBJ2-3,-,TRBV11-2,TRBD2,TGTGCCAGCAGCCAGCGGGGCGATACGCAGTATTTT,CASSQRGDTQYF
TRBJ2-2,few,TRBV9,-,TGTGCCAGCAGCGTAGTAGGAATGAGGGGGTCCGGGGAGCTGTTTTTT,CASSVVGMRGSGELFF
TRBJ1-2,few,TRBV6-5,-,TGTGCCAGCAGCGAGACAGAAAACTATGGCTACACCTTC,CASSETENYGYTF
TRBJ2-7,-,TRBV4-3,TRBD2,TGCGCCAGCAGCCAAGGGTTAGCGGGAGGCTACGAGCAGTACTTC,CASSQGLAGGYEQYF
TRBJ2-5,few,TRBV5-1,TRBD1,TGCGCCAGCAGCCCGGACAGGCAGGCCCAAGAGACCCAGTACTTC,CASSPDRQAQETQYF
TRBJ2-1,few,TRBV6-6,TRBD2,TGTGCCAGCACTAGCGGGGGTTCCTACAATGAGCAGTTCTTC,CASTSGGSYNEQFF
TRBJ2-5,few,TRBV6-5,-,TGTGCCAGCAGATCCCGGCCAGGAGAGACCCAGTACTTC,CASRSRPGETQYF
TRBJ2-3,few,TRBV30,TRBD2,TGTGCCTGGAGCTTTGGACTAGCGGGAACAGATACGCAGTATTTT,CAWSFGLAGTDTQYF
TRBJ2-5,-,TRBV7-9,TRBD2,TGTGCCAGCAGCCGATCGGCGGGAGGCGAGACCCAGTACTTC,CASSRSAGGETQYF
TRBJ1-2,-,TRBV19,-,TGTGCCAGTAGTACTTACAATAACTATGGCTACACCTTC,CASSTYNNYGYTF
TRBJ2-6,-,TRBV5-1,-,TGCGCCAGCAGCTTGATCCCTTCTGGGGCCAACGTCCTGACTTTC,CASSLIPSGANVLTF
TRBJ2-5,-,TRBV29-1,TRBD2,TGCAGCGTTCTACTAGCGAGAGCATCGGAGACCCAGTACTTC,CSVLLARASETQYF
TRBJ1-1,few,TRBV4-1,-,TGCGCCAGCAGCCAGAGACAGCTGAACACTGAAGCTTTCTTT,CASSQRQLNTEAFF
TRBJ1-5,-,TRBV19,-,TGTGCCAGTAGTATTCGGGGGGACCAGCATTTT,CASSIRGDQHF
TRBJ2-7,few,TRBV6-5,-,TGTGCCAGCAGTGATGGAGCACCCTACGAGCAGTACTTC,CASSDGAPYEQYF
TRBJ2-7,few,TRBV28,-,TGTGCCAGCAGTTTCCAGGGAAACTCCTACGAGCAGTACTTC,CASSFQGNSYEQYF
TRBJ2-1,-,TRBV18,-,TGTGCCAGCTCACCAGGGCAGGGTAGGGCCAGCGAGCAGTTCTTC,CASSPGQGRASEQFF
TRBJ2-3,few,TRBV2,-,TGTGCCAGCAGTGGTAGCGCAGATACGCAGTATTTT,CASSGSADTQYF
TRBJ2-7,few,TRBV5-4,TRBD2,TGTGCCAGCAGCTTGGGACTAGCGAACTCCTACGAGCAGTACTTC,CASSLGLANSYEQYF
TRBJ1-3,few,TRBV14,TRBD1,TGTGCCAGCAGCCCGGGACAGGGGAACACCATATATTTT,CASSPGQGNTIYF
TRBJ2-7,few,TRBV5-1,TRBD1,TGCGCCAGCAGCCCCAGTAGGGACAGGGGATCTCACGAGCAGTACTTC,CASSPSRDRGSHEQYF
TRBJ1-6,-,TRBV4-3,-,TGCGCCAGCAGCTTAAAAGAGAGCTCCTATAATTCACCCCTCCACTTT,CASSLKESSYNSPLHF
TRBJ2-5,few,TRBV6-6,-,TGTGCCAGCAGTTACATTGGCCGGGTCGGAGAGACCCAGTACTTC,CASSYIGRVGETQYF
TRBJ2-3,-,TRBV11-2,TRBD2,TGTGCCAGTAGGCGGGGGGCGAGCACAGATACGCAGTATTTT,CASRRGASTDTQYF
TRBJ1-1,few,TRBV30,-,TGTGCCTGGAGTGCAGGGGCTGGTGAAGCTTTCTTT,CAWSAGAGEAFF
TRBJ2-1,-,TRBV25-1,-,TGTGCCAGCAACCAACCTGGGAGCTCCTACAATGAGCAGTTCTTC,CASNQPGSSYNEQFF
TRBJ2-6,-,TRBV18,-,TGTGCCAGCTCACCCCCAGGGGTCCTCTCCTCTGGGGCCAACGTCCTGACTTTC,CASSPPGVLSSGANVLTF
TRBJ2-7,few,TRBV18,-,TGTGCCAGCTCACCGAGTGAGGCTTTGGGCTACGAGCAGTACTTC,CASSPSEALGYEQYF
TRBJ1-2,-,TRBV7-6,-,TGTGCCAGCAGCTTAGAATCTACAGGGCTACTCGGCTACACCTTC,CASSLESTGLLGYTF
TRBJ2-7,-,TRBV30,-,TGTGCCTGGTCTAGGGGGTACGAGCAGTACTTC,CAWSRGYEQYF
TRBJ2-7,few,TRBV7-2,TRBD1,TGTGCCAGCAGCTTAGCCGGACAGGGCTTTTTCTACGAGCAGTACTTC,CASSLAGQGFFYEQYF
TRBJ2-2,-,TRBV11-1,-,TGTGCCAGCAGCTTCAGGGTGTCCACCGGGGAGCTGTTTTTT,CASSFRVSTGELFF
TRBJ2-7,few,TRBV7-9,-,TGTGCCAGCAGCTTAGCGCGGGGGCTAGCGGCCAGCTCCTACGAGCAGTACTTC,CASSLARGLAASSYEQYF
TRBJ2-2,-,TRBV30,-,TGTGCCTGGAGCTTCAGTGGGGAGCTGTTTTTT,CAWSFSGELFF
TRBJ1-1,-,TRBV5-5,-,TGTGCCAGCCGGATGACGAGGGCGGTGGGCGCTGAAGCTTTCTTT,CASRMTRAVGAEAFF
TRBJ2-7,few,TRBV28,-,TGTGCCAGCATCCCCAGGGACTCCTTGAACGAGCAGTACTTC,CASIPRDSLNEQYF
TRBJ2-5,few,TRBV5-4,-,TGTGCCAGCAGCTCGGACCTAGACAGGGCCGGGGGAGAGACCCAGTACTTC,CASSSDLDRAGGETQYF
TRBJ1-3,-,TRBV29-1,-,TGCAGCGAAACAGGGGGAAACACCATATATTTT,CSETGGNTIYF
TRBJ2-7,few,TRBV6-5,TRBD1,TGTGCCAGCAGTTACGGACAGGGGGCGAACACCGAGCAGTACTTC,CASSYGQGANTEQYF
TRBJ1-1,-,TRBV30,-,TGTGCCTGGGCGCGGTTGACGAACACTGAAGCTTTCTTT,CAWARLTNTEAFF
TRBJ1-1,few,TRBV7-3,TRBD1,TGTGCCAGCAGCGCACAGGGACAGGGGAAGACTGAAGCTTTCTTT,CASSAQGQGKTEAFF